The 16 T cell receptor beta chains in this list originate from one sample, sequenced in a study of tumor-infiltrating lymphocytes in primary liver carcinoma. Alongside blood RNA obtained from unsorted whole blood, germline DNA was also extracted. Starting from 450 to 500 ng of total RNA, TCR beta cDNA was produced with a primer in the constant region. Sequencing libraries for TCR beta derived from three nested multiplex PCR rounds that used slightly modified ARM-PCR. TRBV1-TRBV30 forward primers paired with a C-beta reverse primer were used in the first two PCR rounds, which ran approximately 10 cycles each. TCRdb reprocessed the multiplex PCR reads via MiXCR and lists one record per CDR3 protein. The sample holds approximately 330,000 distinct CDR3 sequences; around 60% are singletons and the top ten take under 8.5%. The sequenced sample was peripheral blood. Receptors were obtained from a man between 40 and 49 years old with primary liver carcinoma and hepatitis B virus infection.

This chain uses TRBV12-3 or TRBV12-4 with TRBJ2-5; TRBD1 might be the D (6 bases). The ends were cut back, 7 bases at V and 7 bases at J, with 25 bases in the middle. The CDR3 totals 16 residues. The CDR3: CASTSGKSGGWGTQYF. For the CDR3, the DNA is TGTGCCAGCACCTCTGGTAAATCTGGGGGCTGGGGGACCCAGTACTTC.

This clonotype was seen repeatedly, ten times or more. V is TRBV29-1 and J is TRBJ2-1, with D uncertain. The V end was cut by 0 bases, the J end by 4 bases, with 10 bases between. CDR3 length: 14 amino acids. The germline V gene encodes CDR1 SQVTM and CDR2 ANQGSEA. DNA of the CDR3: TGCAGCGTTGAAGATCGACTGACTTACAATGAGCAGTTCTTC. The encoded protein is CSVEDRLTYNEQFF.

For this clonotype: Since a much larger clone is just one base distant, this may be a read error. The CDR3 reads CASSYRGQLPTEDFF. The CDR3, as DNA: TGTGCCAGCAGTTACCGGGGACAGTTACCCACTGAAGATTTCTTT. V and J are TRBV6-5 and TRBJ1-1, with 7 positions matching TRBD1. The CDR3 length is 15 residues. The germline V gene encodes CDR1 MNHEY and CDR2 SVGAGI.

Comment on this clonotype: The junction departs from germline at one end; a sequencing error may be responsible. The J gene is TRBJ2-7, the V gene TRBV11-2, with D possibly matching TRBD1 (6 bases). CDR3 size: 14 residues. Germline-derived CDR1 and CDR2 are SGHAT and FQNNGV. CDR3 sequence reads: CASSSESGVYEKYF. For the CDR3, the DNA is TGTGCCAGCAGCTCTGAGTCAGGGGTGTACGAGAAGTACTTC.

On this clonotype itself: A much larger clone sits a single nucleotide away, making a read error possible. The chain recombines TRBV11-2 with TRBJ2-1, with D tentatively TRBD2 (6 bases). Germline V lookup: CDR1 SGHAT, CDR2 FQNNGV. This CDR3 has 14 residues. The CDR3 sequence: CASSGRLDYNEPFF. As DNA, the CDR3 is TGTGCCAGCAGCGGAAGACTAGACTACAATGAGCCGTTCTTC.

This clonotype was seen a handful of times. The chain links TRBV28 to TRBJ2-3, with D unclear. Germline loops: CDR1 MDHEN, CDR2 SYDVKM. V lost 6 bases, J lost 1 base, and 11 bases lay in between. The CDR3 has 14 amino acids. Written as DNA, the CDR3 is TGTGCCAGCAGCTCCCCTGTCCGCACAGATACGCAGTATTTT. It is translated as CASSSPVRTDTQYF.

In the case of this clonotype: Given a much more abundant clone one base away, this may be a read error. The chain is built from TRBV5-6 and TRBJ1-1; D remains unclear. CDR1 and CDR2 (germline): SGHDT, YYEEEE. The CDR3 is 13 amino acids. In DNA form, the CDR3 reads TGTGTCAGCAGCTTTGCAGGGAACACTGAAGCTTTCTTT. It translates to CVSSFAGNTEAFF. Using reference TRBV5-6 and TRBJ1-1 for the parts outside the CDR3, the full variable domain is DAGVTQSPTHLIKTRGQQVTLRCSPKSGHDTVSWYQQALGQGPQFIFQYYEEEERQRGNFPDRFSGHQFPNYSSELNVNALLLGDSALYLCVSSFAGNTEAFFGQGTRLTVV.

DNA of the CDR3: TGCAGCGTTGAAGGACGGGGCTTTGACTACACCTTC. Encoded protein: CSVEGRGFDYTF. This chain connects TRBV29-1 to TRBJ1-2; a weak D match, TRBD1 (5 bases). This CDR3 has 12 residues. V was shortened by 1 base and J by 10 bases, with 13 bases between the two germline ends. CDR1 SQVTM and CDR2 ANQGSEA come from the germline V gene.

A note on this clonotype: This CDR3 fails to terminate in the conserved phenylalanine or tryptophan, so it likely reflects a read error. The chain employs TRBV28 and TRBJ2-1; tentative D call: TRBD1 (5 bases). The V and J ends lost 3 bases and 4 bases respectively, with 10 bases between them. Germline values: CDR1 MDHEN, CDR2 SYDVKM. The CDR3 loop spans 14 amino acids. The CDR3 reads CASSFPRQYNEQFS. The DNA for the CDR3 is TGTGCCAGCAGTTTTCCTAGACAGTACAATGAGCAGTTCTCC.

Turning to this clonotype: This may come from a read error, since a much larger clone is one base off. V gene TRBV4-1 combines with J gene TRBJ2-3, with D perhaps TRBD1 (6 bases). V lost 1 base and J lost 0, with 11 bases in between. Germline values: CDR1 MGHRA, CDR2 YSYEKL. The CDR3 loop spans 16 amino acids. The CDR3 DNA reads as TGCGCCAGCAGCCAAGGACGGGACAAGAGCACAGATACGCAGTATTTT. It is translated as CASSQGRDKSTDTQYF.

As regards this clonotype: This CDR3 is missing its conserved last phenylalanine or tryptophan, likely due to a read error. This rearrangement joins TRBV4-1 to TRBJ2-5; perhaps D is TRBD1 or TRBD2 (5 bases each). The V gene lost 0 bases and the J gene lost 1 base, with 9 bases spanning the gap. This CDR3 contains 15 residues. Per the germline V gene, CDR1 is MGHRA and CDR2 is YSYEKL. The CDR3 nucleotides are TGCGCCAGCAGCCAAGAGGGGACCCTCCAAGAGACCCAGTACCAC. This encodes CASSQEGTLQETQYH.

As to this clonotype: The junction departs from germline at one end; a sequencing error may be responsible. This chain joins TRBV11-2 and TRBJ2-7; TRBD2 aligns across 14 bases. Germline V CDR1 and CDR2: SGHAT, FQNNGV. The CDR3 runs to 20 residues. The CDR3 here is CASNSRTSGRMRVGSYELYF. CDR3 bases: TGTGCCAGCAACTCCAGGACTAGCGGGAGGATGCGAGTGGGATCCTACGAGCTGTACTTC.

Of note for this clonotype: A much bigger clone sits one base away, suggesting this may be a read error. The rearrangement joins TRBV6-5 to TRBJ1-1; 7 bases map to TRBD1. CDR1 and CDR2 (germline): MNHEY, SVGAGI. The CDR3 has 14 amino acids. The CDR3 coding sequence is TGTGCCAGCAGAAAGACAGGGAGGAACACTGTAGCTTTCTTT. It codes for CASRKTGRNTVAFF.

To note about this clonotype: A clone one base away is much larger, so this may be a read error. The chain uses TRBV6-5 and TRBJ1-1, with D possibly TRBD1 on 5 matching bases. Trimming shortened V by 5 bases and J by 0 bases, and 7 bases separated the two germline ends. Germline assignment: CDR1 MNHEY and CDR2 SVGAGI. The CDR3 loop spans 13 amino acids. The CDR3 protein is CASSPTVNTEAFF. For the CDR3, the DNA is TGTGCCAGCAGTCCGACAGTGAACACTGAAGCTTTCTTT.

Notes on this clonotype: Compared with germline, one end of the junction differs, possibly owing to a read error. CDR3 loop: CTSSLGATDSGRFDEQFF. In DNA, the CDR3 is TGTACCAGCAGCTTAGGGGCCACTGATAGCGGTAGATTCGATGAGCAGTTCTTC. The rearrangement uses TRBV11-2 and TRBJ2-1, with TRBD2 as a possible D gene (6 bases). The length of the CDR3 is 18 residues. Per the germline V gene, CDR1 is SGHAT and CDR2 is FQNNGV.

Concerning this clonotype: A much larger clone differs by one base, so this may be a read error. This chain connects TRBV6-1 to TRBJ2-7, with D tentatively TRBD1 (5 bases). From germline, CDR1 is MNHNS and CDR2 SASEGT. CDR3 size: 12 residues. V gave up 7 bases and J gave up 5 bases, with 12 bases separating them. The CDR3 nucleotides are TGTGCCAGCATACAGGTAGGCGACGAGCAGTACTTC. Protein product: CASIQVGDEQYF.